A selection of T cell receptor beta chains follows, all from one sample in a study of control samples from healthy donors and cancer patients. Measured with immunoSEQ multiplex PCR; TCRdb has only the in-frame clones, and not every one. This sample yields more than 150,000 clones, of which roughly nine tenths are seen a single time; roughly 0.64% belongs to the top ten. Material for sequencing was blood. The receptors were sampled from a woman under 40 in good health. CDR3s include the opening cysteine and the closing phenylalanine or tryptophan. D genes are given only for firm matches. Clone size, where shown, is once, few, many, or a class for clones that have expanded.

TRBJ2-3 . . TRBV15 TGTGCCACCAGCAGAGGAGGGGGAGATACGCAGTATTTT CATSRGGGDTQYF
TRBJ1-2 . . TRBV14 TGTGCCAGCAGCCAAGTTGGTGCGGGCGCGAGTGGCTACACCTTC CASSQVGAGASGYTF
TRBJ1-4 . . TRBV15 TGTGCCACCAGCAGAGATTGGGGGGATCCCGCAACTAATGAAAAACTGTTTTTT CATSRDWGDPATNEKLFF
TRBJ1-1 few . TRBV7-2 TGTGCCAGCAGCTCAAGGGGGATGTCTGAACAGGCTTTCTTT CASSSRGMSEQAFF
TRBJ2-3 . TRBD2 TRBV10-2 TGCGCCAGCAGTGATCCCCCTAGCGGACGCACAGATACGCAGTATTTT CASSDPPSGRTDTQYF
TRBJ2-6 . . TRBV11-2 TGTGCCAGCAGCTTTCCGAGGAGCCCAACTGGGGCCAACGTCCTGACTTTC CASSFPRSPTGANVLTF
TRBJ2-1 once . TRBV30 TGTGCCTGGAGTGTTCGACTGTACAATGAGCAGTTCTTC CAWSVRLYNEQFF
TRBJ2-5 once . TRBV7-9 TGTGCCAGCAGCGAGGAAGTCCCCAAAGAGACCCAGTACTTC CASSEEVPKETQYF
TRBJ2-2 . . TRBV7-9 TGTGCCAGCAGCTTCCACAGGGTTTCGAACACCGGGGAGCTGTTTTTT CASSFHRVSNTGELFF
TRBJ2-1 . . TRBV2 TGTGCCAGCAGTGATGGGGGGTCACCCTACAATGAGCAGTTCTTC CASSDGGSPYNEQFF
TRBJ1-2 . . TRBV20-1 TGCAGTGCTAGTGGCAGGGAAGAGGGCTACACCTTC CSASGREEGYTF
TRBJ1-5 . . TRBV27 TGTGCCAGCAGTTTACACACGTGGCAGCCCCAGCATTTT CASSLHTWQPQHF
TRBJ2-2 . . TRBV19 TGTGCCAGTAGTACAGGGAACACCGGGGAGCTGTTTTTT CASSTGNTGELFF
TRBJ2-2 . TRBD2 TRBV19 TGTGCCAGTACCATCGGGCTAGCGGGAACCGGGGAGCTGTTTTTT CASTIGLAGTGELFF
TRBJ1-2 . . TRBV5-6 TGTGCCAGCAGCATGCCGGGGGCCAGGGGCTATGGCTACACCTTC CASSMPGARGYGYTF
TRBJ1-5 . TRBD1 TRBV28 TGTGCCAGCAGTACGGACAGGGTTCAGCCCCAGCATTTT CASSTDRVQPQHF
TRBJ2-1 . . TRBV5-1 TGCGCCAGCAGCTTTACAGGGAGCTCCTACAATGAGCAGTTCTTC CASSFTGSSYNEQFF
TRBJ2-2 . . TRBV6-6 TGTGCCAGCAACTCGGGACGGGCCAACACCGGGGAGCTGTTTTTT CASNSGRANTGELFF
TRBJ2-1 . . TRBV4-2 TGTGCCAGCAGCACCGATCCCAGCTCCTACAATGAGCAGTTCTTC CASSTDPSSYNEQFF
TRBJ2-5 . . TRBV6-5 TGTGCCAGCAGTTACCGGGCTCAAGAGACCCAGTACTTC CASSYRAQETQYF
TRBJ1-2 . . TRBV6-6 TGTGCCAGCAGCCCGACAGTTGATGGCTACACCTTC CASSPTVDGYTF
TRBJ2-1 . . TRBV3-1/TRBV3-2 TGTGCCAGCAGCCAAGGGAGGAATGAGCAGTTCTTC CASSQGRNEQFF
TRBJ2-3 few TRBD2 TRBV7-2 TGTGCCAGCAGCTTAATCCCACGAGCGGGAGGTGACACAGATACGCAGTATTTT CASSLIPRAGGDTDTQYF
TRBJ1-6 . . TRBV9 TGTGCCAGCAGCGTACGAGATAATTCACCCCTCCACTTT CASSVRDNSPLHF
TRBJ1-2 once TRBD1 TRBV7-2 TGTGCCAGCAGCGGGACAGGCGACTATGGCTACACCTTC CASSGTGDYGYTF
TRBJ2-1 . . TRBV7-9 TGTGCCAGCTGGAAGAGTACGCAAGAGGCCCCAAACAATGAGCAGTTCTTC CASWKSTQEAPNNEQFF
TRBJ2-6 . . TRBV4-1 TGCGCCAGCAGCCAAGTTCCCACGCAGATGTTCTACTCTGGGGCCAACGTCCTGACTTTC CASSQVPTQMFYSGANVLTF
TRBJ2-7 . . TRBV3-1/TRBV3-2 TGTGCCAGCAGCCGCTCAACAGGAGGCCTCTCCTACGAGCAGTACTTC CASSRSTGGLSYEQYF
TRBJ2-2 . . TRBV6-4 TGTGCCAGCAAGGAACTGCGGGCAGTCACCGGGGAGCTGTTTTTT CASKELRAVTGELFF
TRBJ2-1 . . TRBV7-9 TGTGCCAGCAGCCCCTTCGATGAGGGAGCGTACAATGAGCAGTTCTTC CASSPFDEGAYNEQFF
TRBJ1-6 . TRBD1 TRBV6-5 TGTGCCAGCATCCGGGACAGGGTTAATTCACCCCTCCACTTT CASIRDRVNSPLHF
TRBJ2-1 . . TRBV19 TGTGCCAGTGGAAATAGTTACTACAATGAGCAGTTCTTC CASGNSYYNEQFF
TRBJ1-6 . . TRBV14 TGTGCCAGCAGCCAAATCGACAGGCACGATTCACCCCTCCACTTT CASSQIDRHDSPLHF
TRBJ2-7 . TRBD2 TRBV28 TGTGCCAGCAGTTTATGGGCGGGAGGGCCTCACGAGCAGTACTTC CASSLWAGGPHEQYF
TRBJ1-1 . . TRBV5-6 TGTGCCAGCAGCTTGGGTTGGTCGGGGGGCCTGGGAACTGAAGCTTTCTTT CASSLGWSGGLGTEAFF
TRBJ1-4 . TRBD1 TRBV6-6 TGTGTCAGCAGGGGGCGCGGGGAAAAACTGTTTTTT CVSRGRGEKLFF
TRBJ2-7 once TRBD2 TRBV27 TGTGCCAGCAGACGAGGGACTAGCGGGAGGTACGAGCAGTACTTC CASRRGTSGRYEQYF
TRBJ2-7 . TRBD2 TRBV3-1/TRBV3-2 TGTGCCAGCAGCCTTTTAGCGGGAGGGCGGTACGAGCAGTACTTC CASSLLAGGRYEQYF
TRBJ1-5 . . TRBV19 TGTGCCAGTAGTCAGGGCAATCAGCCCCAGCATTTT CASSQGNQPQHF
TRBJ1-2 . TRBD1 TRBV6-5 TGTGCCAGCAGTTACTCACAGGGGACTTATGGCTACACCTTC CASSYSQGTYGYTF
TRBJ2-1 . . TRBV6-6 TGTGCCAGCAGCCAAGGACGGCTCTCCTACAATGAGCAGTTCTTC CASSQGRLSYNEQFF
TRBJ2-3 . TRBD2 TRBV27 TGTGCCAGCAGTTTACTCCCAAAACTACCCTTAGCGGGAGCTTCAGATACGCAGTATTTT CASSLLPKLPLAGASDTQYF
TRBJ1-5 . . TRBV28 TGTGCCAGCAGTTTCGGGGTGAACAATCAGCCCCAGCATTTT CASSFGVNNQPQHF
TRBJ2-5 . . TRBV19 TGTGCCAGTAGTATTGGATACAGGGCCAAGACCCAGTACTTC CASSIGYRAKTQYF
TRBJ2-3 . TRBD2 TRBV11-3 TGTGCCAGCAGCCGCGGGACTAGCGGTATTTCTAGCACAGATACGCAGTATTTT CASSRGTSGISSTDTQYF
TRBJ2-1 . . TRBV28 TGTGCCAGCAGAAGGACAGACTACAATGAGCAGTTCTTC CASRRTDYNEQFF
TRBJ2-7 . TRBD2 TRBV7-8 TGTGCCAGCAGCTTACGACTAGCGGCCTTCAGCTCCTACGAGCAGTACTTC CASSLRLAAFSSYEQYF
TRBJ1-2 . . TRBV7-2 TGTGCCAGCAGCTTTGAGGTGTCCAGGCGAGCTAACTATGGCTACACCTTC CASSFEVSRRANYGYTF
TRBJ1-5 . . TRBV6-6 TGTGCCAGCAGCAGGGACAATCAGCCCCAGCATTTT CASSRDNQPQHF
TRBJ2-7 . . TRBV9 TGTGCCAGCAGCGAAGGACCTTACTACGAGCAGTACTTC CASSEGPYYEQYF
TRBJ2-5 . TRBD1 TRBV3-1/TRBV3-2 TGTGCCAGCAGCCAGGCCGGGACAGGGGAAGAGACCCAGTACTTC CASSQAGTGEETQYF
TRBJ2-7 . . TRBV21-1 TGTGCCAGCAGCGCCCCACGGAGAGGGAACTACGAGCAGTACTTC CASSAPRRGNYEQYF
TRBJ2-7 once . TRBV9 TGTGCCAGCAGCGTAGCCTCTAGCGTCCACGAGCAGTACTTC CASSVASSVHEQYF
TRBJ2-3 . TRBD2 TRBV30 TGTGCCTGGACTATGGCGGGAGGGCCTGCAGATACGCAGTATTTT CAWTMAGGPADTQYF
TRBJ2-7 . . TRBV7-2 TGTGCCAGCAGCTTAATGGGGGCAGGGTACGAGCAGTACTTC CASSLMGAGYEQYF
TRBJ2-7 . . TRBV27 TGTGCCAGCAGAGCCGGGACTCATCCCTCCTACGAGCAGTACTTC CASRAGTHPSYEQYF
TRBJ1-6 few . TRBV7-2 TGTGCCAGCAGCGAATCACAGGCCGCGGCTAATTCACCCCTCCACTTT CASSESQAAANSPLHF